The T cell receptor beta chain under discussion was sequenced for a study of cytomegalovirus exposure and HLA in healthy donors. The PCR employed 60 Vbeta primers together with 13 Jbeta primers. Using immunoSEQ multiplex PCR, the repertoire was profiled, and TCRdb retains in-frame clones only, with some absent. The sample includes approximately 150,000 clones, around 78% of them seen just once. Germline V CDR1 and CDR2: SGHNT, YENEEA. CDR3 size: 14 residues. The ends were cut back, 7 bases at V and 2 bases at J, with 15 bases in the middle. This clone showed up just a few times. The antigen is undetermined. Regarding the study as a whole: Data from an earlier analysis indicated that most TCR beta V segments were productive either about 87% or about 30% of the time.

The chain has TRBV11-3 and TRBJ2-7; the D is unclear. This clonotype originated in a woman aged 35 to 49 in good health and CMV-seronegative. Sequencing input: PBMCs. CDR3 DNA sequence: TGTGCCAGCACCAGTCGTCCGTCCCCCTACGAGCAGTACTTC. Residues: CASTSRPSPYEQYF.